The present TCR beta chain was sequenced within a study of blood T cell repertoires in COVID-19 (dated by TCRdb to 2019 to 2021). At the level of the whole study: Samples from collaborators originated in the United States, Italy and Spain and spanned both the acute and convalescent phases of COVID-19. The material from the prospective study consisted of cDNA or gDNA derived from T cells, B-cell-depleted T cells, or PBMCs. Deeply sampled blood TCRbeta repertoires from subjects exposed to, actively infected with, or recovered from COVID-19 were included in the dataset. A freely available public database, intended as a resource for researchers studying the immune response to SARS-CoV-2, is where the repertoires were released. The samples were drawn from the first 160 participants of the ongoing ImmuneRACE study and from 1,200 or so subjects provided by 6 global collaborators. A de-identified subject ID, COVID-19 status, age in years and sex were almost always included in the sample metadata. Where available, HLA class I and class II types were obtained from metadata supplied by the sample provider rather than from assay-based typing.

The immunoSEQ Assay, a bias-controlled multiplex PCR, was used to amplify TCRbeta CDR3 regions from genomic DNA. From the authors' description of their analysis: The number of nucleated cells in each sample was estimated from the amplification of reference gene primers within the assay. To quantify the absolute abundance of each unique TCRbeta CDR3 rearrangement, sequence reads were collapsed and filtered. For each sample, productive Simpson clonality was calculated as the square root of Simpson's diversity index over productive rearrangements. What TCRdb holds here is the immuneACCESS table cut down to in-frame rearrangements. Part of the clones is not present; checked against another copy, under half of the missing clones reflect an unresolved V gene, and the others are unexplained. V, J and clone size are taken as reported in that table, and D and trimming were inferred from the DNA itself. For this sample the table gives about 270,000 clones, of which approximately 91% were detected only once. Roughly 2.2% of the sample comes from the top ten.

Study-level results and caveats: Clinical and demographic metadata were provided uncurated, with the amount varying by source and participant.

Details on this clone: Its antigen has not been determined. No base-level quality is on record; no much larger clone is a single base apart.

Each collaborating institution followed its own protocols to collect whole blood in K2EDTA tubes. For TCRbeta analysis, collaborators shipped samples in one of three forms: frozen whole blood, isolated PBMCs, or DNA extracted from either of those sample types. Unmatched junction bases come to 12, with V trimmed by 5 bases and J by 5 bases. The CDR3 sequence holds 15 residues, the cysteine and phenylalanine included. Kept here is only the CDR3 DNA, which spans 45 bases and is read in frame from base 1. CDR1 and CDR2, looked up from the germline V gene, are SGHVS and FNYEAQ. The chain was built from TRBV7-6 and TRBJ2-7, with 7 junctional bases fitting TRBD1. Sequencing input: peripheral blood. The sequence came from a man over 45 with acute or convalescent COVID-19. The nucleotide sequence reads as follows: TGTGCCAGCAGCCCTGGGACAGCTCCCAAGAACGAGCAGTACTTC. It codes for CASSPGTAPKNEQYF.